The present T cell receptor beta chain was sequenced within a study of naive and memory T cell subsets. The study, taken as a whole, reports: Gini index rose across naive, CM, EM and EMRA in CD4 and CD8. RNA-based TCR counts may shift with T cell activation and differentiation.

Four subsets defined by CD45RA and CD27 were sorted after CD3, CD4, CD8 and live/dead staining. Germline CDR1 and CDR2: SGHDN and FVKESK. The CDR3 is 15 residues long. V lost 4 bases to trimming and J lost 0 bases, with 10 bases between them. An equimolar mix of two oligonucleotides served as the beta constant-region primer for TRBC1 and TRBC2. Each CDR3 protein is one row after TCRdb ran MiXCR on the UMI-ligation and nested PCR reads. This sample has roughly 40,000 distinct CDR3 sequences, with 13% found just once. The table lists this clonotype with many counts. Its antigen remains unknown. Sequencing input: effector memory CD4+ T cells from blood. The sample's subset: effector memory, CD45RA- CD27-. The origin of this receptor is a human donor in good health. The J gene is TRBJ2-4, the V gene TRBV14; D unclear. The CDR3 nucleotides are TGTGCCAGCAGCCTAAGTGGTCTAGCCAAAAACATTCAGTACTTC. Its protein is CASSLSGLAKNIQYF.